This is a list of T cell receptor beta chains from one sample in a study of T cells in Graves' hyperthyroidism and ophthalmopathy. Each CDR3 protein is one row after TCRdb ran MiXCR on the multiplex PCR reads. Among approximately 620,000 distinct CDR3 sequences, 16% were seen once, and the ten largest hold 2.5% to 4%. Specimen: blood. Receptors were obtained from a middle-aged woman with Graves' ophthalmopathy. Each CDR3 is given with its conserved first and last residue. The order of the fields is V gene, CDR3 protein.

V: TRBV19; CDR3: CASSINGDGTDTQYF
V: TRBV4-1; CDR3: CASSQRHFPNQPQHF
V: TRBV7-6; CDR3: CASSSPSDNTGELFF
V: TRBV11-2; CDR3: CAISERTGGPGETQYF
V: TRBV11-2; CDR3: CASSLRVAREQYF
V: TRBV20-1; CDR3: CSVGQSYGYTF
V: TRBV9; CDR3: CASSTGAYGYTF
V: TRBV6-1; CDR3: CASSPFWDRVSAGELFF
V: TRBV2; CDR3: CASKAGAFEKLFF
V: TRBV3-1; CDR3: CASRPDGSSYEQYF
V: TRBV28; CDR3: CASRQPGQGYEQYF
V: TRBV4-2; CDR3: CASSQDRQGPGELFF
V: TRBV29-1; CDR3: CSVLDRDEKLFF
V: TRBV2; CDR3: CASSRPDNQPQHF
V: TRBV7-2; CDR3: CASSLMGRSRETQYF
V: TRBV20-1; CDR3: CSARDSQGGNTEAFF